This T cell receptor beta chain was retrieved from a study of blood T cell repertoires in COVID-19. Study at large: T cells, B-cell-depleted T cells, or PBMCs provided the cDNA or gDNA that served as material.

Clones were read by immunoSEQ multiplex PCR, and TCRdb kept only the in-frame ones, dropping some. The sample contains 99,000 or so clones, over 75% of which appear only once. Sequencing used peripheral blood. This TCR derives from a human donor in a cohort sampled during active COVID-19.

DNA of the CDR3: TGTGCCAGCAGAATGACAGTCTCCTACGAGCAGTACTTC. Amino acid sequence: CASRMTVSYEQYF. This rearrangement joins TRBV27 to TRBJ2-7; weak D call: TRBD1 (5 bases). The CDR3 length is 13 residues. V gave up 6 bases and J gave up 0 bases, with 9 bases separating them. Looked up from germline, CDR1 is MNHEY and CDR2 is SMNVEV (reference sequence).